This T cell receptor beta chain was sequenced for a study of T cell responses to AZD1222 COVID-19 vaccine. Libraries were prepared by immunoSEQ multiplex PCR; TCRdb keeps only in-frame clonotypes and omits some of them. The table has roughly 70,000 clones, about four fifths seen once; the top ten hold about a quarter. Trimming cost V 1 base and J 10 bases, with 11 bases left between them. The CDR3 covers 13 residues. CDR1 and CDR2 (germline): SGHNT, YENEEA. This receptor was obtained from an adult in good health. The sequencing used peripheral blood, collected on day 0 of MenACWY control vaccination. The gene calls are TRBV11-3 and TRBJ2-1; no reliable D call. CDR3 region: CASSLGPQGEQFF. The CDR3 nucleotides are TGTGCCAGCAGCTTAGGCCCCCAAGGCGAGCAGTTCTTC.